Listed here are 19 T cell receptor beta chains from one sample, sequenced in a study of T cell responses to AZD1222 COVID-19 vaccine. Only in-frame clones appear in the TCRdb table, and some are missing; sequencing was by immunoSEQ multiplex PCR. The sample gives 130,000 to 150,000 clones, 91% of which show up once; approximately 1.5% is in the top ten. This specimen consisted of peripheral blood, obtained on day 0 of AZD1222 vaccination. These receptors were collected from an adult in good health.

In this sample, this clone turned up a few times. The CDR3 bases are TGTGCCAGCAGCCAGAGCAGGGGTGGAAACACCATATATTTT. Translation: CASSQSRGGNTIYF. The chain couples TRBV3-1 (or the pseudogene TRBV3-2) to TRBJ1-3; possibly TRBD1 for D (6 bases). Looked up from germline, CDR1 is LGHDT and CDR2 is YNNKEL (reference sequence). The CDR3 length is 14 residues. Trimming cost V 3 bases and J 3 bases, with 9 bases left between them.

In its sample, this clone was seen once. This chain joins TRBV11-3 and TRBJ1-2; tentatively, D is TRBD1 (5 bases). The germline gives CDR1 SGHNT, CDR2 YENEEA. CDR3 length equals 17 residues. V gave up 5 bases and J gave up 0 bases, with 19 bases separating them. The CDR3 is CASSLYSSGTSNYGYTF. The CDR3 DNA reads TGTGCCAGCAGCCTTTACTCCTCCGGGACTTCTAACTATGGCTACACCTTC.

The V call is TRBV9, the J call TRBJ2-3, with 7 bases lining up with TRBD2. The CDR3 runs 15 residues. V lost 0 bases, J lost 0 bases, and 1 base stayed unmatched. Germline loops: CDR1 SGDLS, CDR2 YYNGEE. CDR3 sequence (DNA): TGTGCCAGCAGCGTAGATAGCGGGAGCACAGATACGCAGTATTTT. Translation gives CASSVDSGSTDTQYF.

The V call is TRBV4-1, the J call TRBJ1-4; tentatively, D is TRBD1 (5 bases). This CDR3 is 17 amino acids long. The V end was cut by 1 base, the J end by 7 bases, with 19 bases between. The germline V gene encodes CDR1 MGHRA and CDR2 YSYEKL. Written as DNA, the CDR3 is TGCGCCAGCAGCCAAGTACCCCGGGGCAGCCTCGTTGAAAAACTGTTTTTT. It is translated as CASSQVPRGSLVEKLFF.

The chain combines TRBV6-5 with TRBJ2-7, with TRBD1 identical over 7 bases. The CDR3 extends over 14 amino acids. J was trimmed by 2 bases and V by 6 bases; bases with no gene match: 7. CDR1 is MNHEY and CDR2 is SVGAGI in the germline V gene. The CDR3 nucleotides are TGTGCCAGCAGGTCCCCGGGACAGCCCTACGAGCAGTACTTC. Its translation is CASRSPGQPYEQYF.

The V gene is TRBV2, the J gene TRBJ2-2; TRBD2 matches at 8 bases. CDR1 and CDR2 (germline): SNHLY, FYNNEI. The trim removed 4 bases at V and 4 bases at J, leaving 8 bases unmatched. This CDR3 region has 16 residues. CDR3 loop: CASSVIAGPLTGELFF. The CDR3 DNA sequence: TGTGCCAGCAGTGTGATAGCGGGGCCGCTCACCGGGGAGCTGTTTTTT.

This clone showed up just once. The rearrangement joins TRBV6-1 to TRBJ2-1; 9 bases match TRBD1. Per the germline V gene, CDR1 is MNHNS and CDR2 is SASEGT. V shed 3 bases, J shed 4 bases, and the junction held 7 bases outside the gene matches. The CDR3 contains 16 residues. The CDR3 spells CASSEFSGQGYNEQFF. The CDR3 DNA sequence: TGTGCCAGCAGTGAGTTCTCGGGACAGGGATACAATGAGCAGTTCTTC.

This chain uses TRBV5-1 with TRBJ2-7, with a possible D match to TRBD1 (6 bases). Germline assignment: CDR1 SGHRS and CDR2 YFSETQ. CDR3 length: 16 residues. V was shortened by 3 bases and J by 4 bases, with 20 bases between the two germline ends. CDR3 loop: CASSSQGSASSYEQYF. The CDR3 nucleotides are TGCGCCAGCAGCTCCCAGGGGTCGGCCTCATCGTACGAGCAGTACTTC.

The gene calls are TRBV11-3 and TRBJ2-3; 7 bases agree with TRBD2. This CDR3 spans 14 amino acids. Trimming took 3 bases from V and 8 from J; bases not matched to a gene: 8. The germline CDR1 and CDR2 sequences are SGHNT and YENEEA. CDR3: CASSFRGLVVTQYF. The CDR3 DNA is TGTGCCAGCAGCTTTCGAGGACTAGTGGTTACGCAGTATTTT.

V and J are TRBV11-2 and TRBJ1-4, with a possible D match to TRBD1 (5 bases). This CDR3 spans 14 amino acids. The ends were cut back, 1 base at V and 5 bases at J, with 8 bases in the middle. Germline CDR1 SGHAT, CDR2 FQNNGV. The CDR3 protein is CASSLVQGNEKLFF. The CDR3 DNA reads TGTGCCAGCAGCTTAGTGCAGGGCAATGAAAAACTGTTTTTT.

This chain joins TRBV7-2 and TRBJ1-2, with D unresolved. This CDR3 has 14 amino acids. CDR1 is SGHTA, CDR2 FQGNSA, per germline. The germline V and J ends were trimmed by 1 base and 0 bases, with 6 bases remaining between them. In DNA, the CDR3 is TGTGCCAGCAGCTTAGTCGGGGCTAACTATGGCTACACCTTC. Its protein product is CASSLVGANYGYTF.

The chain's CDR3 is CASSPSSNQPQHF. The CDR3, as DNA: TGTGCCAGCAGTCCCTCAAGCAATCAGCCCCAGCATTTT. The rearrangement uses TRBV28 and TRBJ1-5, with D unclear. Germline V CDR1 and CDR2: MDHEN, SYDVKM. The germline V and J ends were trimmed by 5 bases and 1 base, with 6 bases remaining between them. The CDR3 extends over 13 amino acids.

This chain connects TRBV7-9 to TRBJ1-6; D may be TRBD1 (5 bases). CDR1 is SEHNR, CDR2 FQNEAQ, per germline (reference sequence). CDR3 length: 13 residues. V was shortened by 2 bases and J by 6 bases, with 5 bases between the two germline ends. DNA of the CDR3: TGTGCCAGCAGCTTACAGGGTAATTCACCCCTCCACTTT. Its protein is CASSLQGNSPLHF.

CDR3 in amino acids: CASSPPGLAGEYEQYF. The CDR3 region has the DNA TGCGCCAGCAGCCCACCCGGACTAGCGGGAGAATACGAGCAGTACTTC. The V call is TRBV5-1, the J call TRBJ2-7, with 13 bases matching TRBD2. The germline V gene has CDR1 SGHRS and CDR2 YFSETQ. The CDR3 spans 16 residues. Trimming took 4 bases from V and 4 from J; bases not matched to a gene: 8.

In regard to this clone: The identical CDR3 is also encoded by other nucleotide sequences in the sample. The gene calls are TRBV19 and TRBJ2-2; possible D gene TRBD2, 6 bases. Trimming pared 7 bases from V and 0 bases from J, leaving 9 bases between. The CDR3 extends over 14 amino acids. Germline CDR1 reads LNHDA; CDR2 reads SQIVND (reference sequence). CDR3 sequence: CASNWGANTGELFF. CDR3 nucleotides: TGTGCCAGTAACTGGGGGGCGAACACCGGGGAGCTGTTTTTT.

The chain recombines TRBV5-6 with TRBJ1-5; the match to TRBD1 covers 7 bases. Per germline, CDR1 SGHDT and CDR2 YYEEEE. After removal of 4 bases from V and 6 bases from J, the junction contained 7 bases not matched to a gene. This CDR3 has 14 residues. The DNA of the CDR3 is TGTGCCAGCAGCGTCAGGGGGATGAGTCAGCCCCAGCATTTT. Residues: CASSVRGMSQPQHF.

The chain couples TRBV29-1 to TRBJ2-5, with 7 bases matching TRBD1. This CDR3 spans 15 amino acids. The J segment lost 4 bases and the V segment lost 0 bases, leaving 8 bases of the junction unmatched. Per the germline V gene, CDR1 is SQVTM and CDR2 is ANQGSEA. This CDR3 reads CSVEDRRGGAETQYF. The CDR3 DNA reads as TGCAGCGTTGAAGATCGCCGAGGGGGCGCAGAGACCCAGTACTTC.

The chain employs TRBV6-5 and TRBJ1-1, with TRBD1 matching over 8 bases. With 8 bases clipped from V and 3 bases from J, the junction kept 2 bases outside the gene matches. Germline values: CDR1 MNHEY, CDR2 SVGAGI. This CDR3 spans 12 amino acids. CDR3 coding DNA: TGTGCCAGCGGGACAGGAGACACTGAAGCTTTCTTT. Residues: CASGTGDTEAFF.

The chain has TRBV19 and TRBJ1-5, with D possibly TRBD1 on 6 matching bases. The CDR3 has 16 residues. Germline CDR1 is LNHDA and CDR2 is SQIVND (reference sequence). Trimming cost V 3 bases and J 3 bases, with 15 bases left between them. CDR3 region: CASSIRTAAFNQPQHF. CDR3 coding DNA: TGTGCCAGTAGTATTAGGACAGCCGCCTTCAATCAGCCCCAGCATTTT. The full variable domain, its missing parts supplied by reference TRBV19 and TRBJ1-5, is DGGITQSPKYLFRKEGQNVTLSCEQNLNHDAMYWYRQDPGQGLRLIYYSQIVNDFQKGDIAEGYSVSREKKESFPLTVTSAQKNPTAFYLCASSIRTAAFNQPQHFGDGTRLSIL.